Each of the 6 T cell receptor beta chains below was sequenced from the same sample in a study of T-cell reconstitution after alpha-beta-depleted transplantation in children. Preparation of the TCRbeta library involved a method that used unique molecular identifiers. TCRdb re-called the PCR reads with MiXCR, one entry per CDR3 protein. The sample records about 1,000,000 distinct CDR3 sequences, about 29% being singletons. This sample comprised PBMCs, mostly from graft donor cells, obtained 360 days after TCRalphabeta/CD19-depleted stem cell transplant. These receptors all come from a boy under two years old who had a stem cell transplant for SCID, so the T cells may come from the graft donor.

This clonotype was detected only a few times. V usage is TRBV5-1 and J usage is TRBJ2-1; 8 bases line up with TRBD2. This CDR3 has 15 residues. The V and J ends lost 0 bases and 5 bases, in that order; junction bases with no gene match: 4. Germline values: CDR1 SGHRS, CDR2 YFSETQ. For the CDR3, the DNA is TGCGCCAGCAGCTTGGTGGTAGCGGGGAACAATGAGCAGTTCTTC. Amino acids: CASSLVVAGNNEQFF.

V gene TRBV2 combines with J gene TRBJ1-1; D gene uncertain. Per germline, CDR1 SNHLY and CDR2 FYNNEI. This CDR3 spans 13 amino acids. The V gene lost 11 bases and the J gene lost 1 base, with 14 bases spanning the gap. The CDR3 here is CAGPKRENTEAFF. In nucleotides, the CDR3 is TGTGCCGGCCCAAAGCGGGAGAACACTGAAGCTTTCTTT.

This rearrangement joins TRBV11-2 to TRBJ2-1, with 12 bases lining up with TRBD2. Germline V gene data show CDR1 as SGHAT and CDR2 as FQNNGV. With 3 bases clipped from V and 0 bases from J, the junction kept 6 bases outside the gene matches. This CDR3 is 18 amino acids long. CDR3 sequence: CASSFWLAGGRSYNEQFF. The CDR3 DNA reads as TGTGCCAGCAGCTTTTGGCTAGCGGGGGGGCGCTCCTACAATGAGCAGTTCTTC.

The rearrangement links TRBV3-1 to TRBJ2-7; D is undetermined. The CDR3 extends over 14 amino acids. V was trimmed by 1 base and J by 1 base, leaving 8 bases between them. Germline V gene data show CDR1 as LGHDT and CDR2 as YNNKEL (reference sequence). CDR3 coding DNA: TGTGCCAGCAGCCAAGTTGTGGGTTCCTACGAGCAGTACTTC. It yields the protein CASSQVVGSYEQYF.

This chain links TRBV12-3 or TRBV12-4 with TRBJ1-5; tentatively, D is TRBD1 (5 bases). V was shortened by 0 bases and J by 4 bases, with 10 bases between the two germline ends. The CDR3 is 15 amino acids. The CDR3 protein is CASSLASTVNQPQHF. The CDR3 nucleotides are TGTGCCAGCAGTTTAGCGTCGACAGTTAATCAGCCCCAGCATTTT.

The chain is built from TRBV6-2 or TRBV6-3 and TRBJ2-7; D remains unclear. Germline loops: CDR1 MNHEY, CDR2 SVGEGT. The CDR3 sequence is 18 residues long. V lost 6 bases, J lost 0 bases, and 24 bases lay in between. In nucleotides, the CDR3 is TGTGCCAGCAGCTCCCCTCCTATGATGACATCAAGCTCCTACGAGCAGTACTTC. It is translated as CASSSPPMMTSSSYEQYF.